These 4 T cell receptor beta chains originate from one sample sequenced in a study of CD8 T cells in Susac syndrome. Random hexamers were used to reverse transcribe an amount of roughly 0.45 to 1 ug RNA. TCRdb analysed the immunoSEQ multiplex PCR reads with MiXCR anew, one entry per CDR3 protein. The sample yields some 190,000 distinct CDR3 sequences, 85% to 95% seen once. The specimen sequenced was CD4+ T cells from PBMCs. These receptors were obtained from a human donor with Susac syndrome.

The chain couples TRBV7-2 to TRBJ2-5; D tentatively reads TRBD1 or TRBD2 (5 bases each). The CDR3 runs 14 residues. Germline V gene sequence: CDR1 SGHTA, CDR2 FQGNSA. Between the trimmed V and J ends, which lost 1 base and 5 bases, there was a span of 11 bases. The CDR3 reads CASSLEQGVETQYF. The CDR3 DNA is TGTGCCAGCAGCTTAGAGCAGGGAGTGGAGACCCAGTACTTC.

CDR3 nucleotide sequence: TGTGCCAGCAGCCCCGTCCCCGGGGGGTCCCAAGAGACCCAGTACTTC. Its protein is CASSPVPGGSQETQYF. The chain combines TRBV5-4 with TRBJ2-5; TRBD2 aligns across 7 bases. Trimming took 4 bases from V and 1 from J; bases not matched to a gene: 10. The germline V gene has CDR1 SGHNT and CDR2 YYREEE (reference sequence). The CDR3 is 16 residues long.

The rearrangement joins TRBV30 to TRBJ2-1; TRBD1 or TRBD2 may be the D gene (5 bases each). The germline V gene has CDR1 GTSNPN and CDR2 SVGIG (reference sequence). CDR3 length: 15 amino acids. The V and J ends lost 5 bases and 0 bases respectively, with 14 bases between them. CDR3 DNA: TGTGCCTGGTCTCGGAAGGGGAGCTCCTACAATGAGCAGTTCTTC. Amino acid sequence: CAWSRKGSSYNEQFF.

The rearrangement uses TRBV9 and TRBJ2-3; tentative D call: TRBD2 (5 bases). The germline V gene encodes CDR1 SGDLS and CDR2 YYNGEE. The length of the CDR3 is 16 residues. The V end was cut by 0 bases, the J end by 6 bases, with 17 bases between. The CDR3 nucleotides are TGTGCCAGCAGCGTAGGTCCCCAGCGACGGGGTGATACGCAGTATTTT. This gives the protein CASSVGPQRRGDTQYF.